The rows below give T cell receptor beta chains drawn from one sample of a study of cytomegalovirus exposure and HLA in healthy donors. Clones were sequenced by immunoSEQ multiplex PCR, and TCRdb holds only the in-frame ones, with some missing. The table has some 120,000 clones, 77% seen once. Material for sequencing was PBMCs. Receptors were obtained from a man in his late teens or twenties in good health and CMV-seropositive. CDR3s include the opening cysteine and the closing phenylalanine or tryptophan. Each record gives: D gene, V gene, clone size, J gene, CDR3 DNA, CDR3 protein. The D gene is left open where the match is weak. A row's size may be missing; if present it is once, few, many or a size class.

d_gene: -
v_gene: TRBV7-8
abundance: few
j_gene: TRBJ2-5
CDR3nt: TGTGCCAGCAGCTTAAAGCCCCAAGAGACCCAGTACTTC
CDR3aa: CASSLKPQETQYF

d_gene: -
v_gene: TRBV6-6
abundance: -
j_gene: TRBJ2-7
CDR3nt: TGTGCCAGCCGTACAGGCGGGGCCGGCACTAGAAAGCAGTACTTC
CDR3aa: CASRTGGAGTRKQYF

d_gene: TRBD2
v_gene: TRBV18
abundance: -
j_gene: TRBJ2-2
CDR3nt: TGTGCCAGCTCAGCGGGACTAGCGGGAGTATACGGGGAGCTGTTTTTT
CDR3aa: CASSAGLAGVYGELFF

d_gene: -
v_gene: TRBV6-6
abundance: -
j_gene: TRBJ2-5
CDR3nt: TGTGCCAGCAGTTACTCCCCTAATCAGGGTGAGGAGACCCAGTACTTC
CDR3aa: CASSYSPNQGEETQYF

d_gene: TRBD1
v_gene: TRBV5-6
abundance: few
j_gene: TRBJ2-5
CDR3nt: TGTGCCAGCAGCTTGGGACAGGGCGAGACCCAGTACTTC
CDR3aa: CASSLGQGETQYF

d_gene: TRBD1
v_gene: TRBV7-2
abundance: -
j_gene: TRBJ1-1
CDR3nt: TGTGCCAGCAGCCCCTACAGGGGGCAGGTGAACACTGAAGCTTTCTTT
CDR3aa: CASSPYRGQVNTEAFF

d_gene: -
v_gene: TRBV6-6
abundance: -
j_gene: TRBJ2-2
CDR3nt: TGTGCCAGCAGTTACACGGGTACCGGGGAGCTGTTTTTT
CDR3aa: CASSYTGTGELFF

d_gene: TRBD2
v_gene: TRBV6-1
abundance: -
j_gene: TRBJ2-7
CDR3nt: TGTGCCAGCAGTGAAGGACTAGCGGGTGCCTACGAGCAGTACTTC
CDR3aa: CASSEGLAGAYEQYF

d_gene: TRBD2
v_gene: TRBV18
abundance: once
j_gene: TRBJ2-3
CDR3nt: TGTGCCAGCTCACCTAGCGGGAATAGAGATACGCAGTATTTT
CDR3aa: CASSPSGNRDTQYF

d_gene: -
v_gene: TRBV28
abundance: -
j_gene: TRBJ1-6
CDR3nt: TGTGCCAGCAGTTCGACCCCGGACTATTCACCCCTCCACTTT
CDR3aa: CASSSTPDYSPLHF

d_gene: TRBD1
v_gene: TRBV7-9
abundance: -
j_gene: TRBJ1-2
CDR3nt: TGTGCCAGCAGCTTGCAAGGGGGCGCGGACTATGGCTACACCTTC
CDR3aa: CASSLQGGADYGYTF

d_gene: -
v_gene: TRBV6-5
abundance: few
j_gene: TRBJ1-2
CDR3nt: TGTGCCAGCAGTTACTCGGCGGGGGGTAACTATGGCTACACCTTC
CDR3aa: CASSYSAGGNYGYTF

d_gene: TRBD2
v_gene: TRBV20-1
abundance: -
j_gene: TRBJ2-5
CDR3nt: TGCAGCGGGGGGCAAGAGACCCAGTACTTC
CDR3aa: CSGGQETQYF

d_gene: TRBD1
v_gene: TRBV6-1
abundance: -
j_gene: TRBJ2-1
CDR3nt: TGTGCCAGCAGTTTGGACAGGGGGCTCAATGAGCAGTTCTTC
CDR3aa: CASSLDRGLNEQFF

d_gene: TRBD1
v_gene: TRBV5-1
abundance: -
j_gene: TRBJ2-7
CDR3nt: TGCGCCAGCAGCTCCGGGACAGAGGTTCACGAGCAGTACTTC
CDR3aa: CASSSGTEVHEQYF

d_gene: TRBD1
v_gene: TRBV7-3
abundance: -
j_gene: TRBJ1-2
CDR3nt: TGTGCCAGCAGCCTTCGCCCCCCGGACAGGGCTAACTATGGCTACACCTTC
CDR3aa: CASSLRPPDRANYGYTF

d_gene: -
v_gene: TRBV5-1
abundance: -
j_gene: TRBJ1-1
CDR3nt: TGCGCCAGCAGCTCCCGGGGAGGGTGGGATGAAGCTTTCTTT
CDR3aa: CASSSRGGWDEAFF

d_gene: -
v_gene: TRBV4-1
abundance: -
j_gene: TRBJ1-1
CDR3nt: TGCGCCAGCAGCCAAGAGGGCCATGCCCAGAACACTGAAGCTTTCTTT
CDR3aa: CASSQEGHAQNTEAFF

d_gene: -
v_gene: TRBV12-5
abundance: -
j_gene: TRBJ2-7
CDR3nt: TGTGCTAGTGGTTTGGTACTAGGGACAGCGGGCGCGGAGCAGTACTTC
CDR3aa: CASGLVLGTAGAEQYF

d_gene: -
v_gene: TRBV6-5
abundance: -
j_gene: TRBJ1-6
CDR3nt: TGTGCCAGCAGTTACTCGGCCTCGGGGAATTCACCCCTCCACTTT
CDR3aa: CASSYSASGNSPLHF

d_gene: -
v_gene: TRBV11-2
abundance: -
j_gene: TRBJ2-3
CDR3nt: TGTGCCAGCAGCTTAGTGGCAGGGCTAGGGGAAGATACGCAGTATTTT
CDR3aa: CASSLVAGLGEDTQYF

d_gene: -
v_gene: TRBV9
abundance: -
j_gene: TRBJ1-1
CDR3nt: TGTGCCAGCGGCTCGAACACTGAAGCTTTCTTT
CDR3aa: CASGSNTEAFF

d_gene: TRBD1
v_gene: TRBV25-1
abundance: -
j_gene: TRBJ1-2
CDR3nt: TGTGCCAGCAGTAACCCCGGGACAGGGGACGGCTACACCTTC
CDR3aa: CASSNPGTGDGYTF

d_gene: -
v_gene: TRBV5-1
abundance: -
j_gene: TRBJ2-7
CDR3nt: TGCGCCAGCAGCGTCCGGGACACTGCCTACGAGCAGTACTTC
CDR3aa: CASSVRDTAYEQYF

d_gene: TRBD1
v_gene: TRBV27
abundance: -
j_gene: TRBJ1-4
CDR3nt: TGTGCCAGCAGTAGGGGACAGACTAATGAAAAACTGTTTTTT
CDR3aa: CASSRGQTNEKLFF

d_gene: TRBD1
v_gene: TRBV7-2
abundance: -
j_gene: TRBJ1-6
CDR3nt: TGTGCCAGCAGCTTAGCGAGGACAGGCCCTATTGGCTTT
CDR3aa: CASSLARTGPIGF

d_gene: -
v_gene: TRBV11-2
abundance: -
j_gene: TRBJ2-7
CDR3nt: TGTGCCAGCAGCTTAGTATACGAGCAGTACTTC
CDR3aa: CASSLVYEQYF

d_gene: -
v_gene: TRBV11-2
abundance: -
j_gene: TRBJ2-2
CDR3nt: TGTGCCAGCAGCTCCATGGGCGCCACGAACACCGGGGAGCTGTTTTTT
CDR3aa: CASSSMGATNTGELFF

d_gene: -
v_gene: TRBV27
abundance: once
j_gene: TRBJ2-7
CDR3nt: TGTGCCAGCAGTTCGGTCGGGACGGGGGACTACGAGCAGTACTTC
CDR3aa: CASSSVGTGDYEQYF

d_gene: -
v_gene: TRBV9
abundance: -
j_gene: TRBJ2-1
CDR3nt: TGTGCCAGCAGCGTAGGTGGGACTCCGACATATGAGCAGTTCTTC
CDR3aa: CASSVGGTPTYEQFF

d_gene: -
v_gene: TRBV28
abundance: -
j_gene: TRBJ2-2
CDR3nt: TGTGCCAGCAGTTCCCCCGGAGGTTTTGGGACCGGGGAGCTGTTTTTT
CDR3aa: CASSSPGGFGTGELFF

d_gene: TRBD2
v_gene: TRBV4-2
abundance: few
j_gene: TRBJ2-1
CDR3nt: TGTGCCAGCAGCCATGTCGGGCGGGGGTACGAAGCCTACAATGAGCAGTTCTTC
CDR3aa: CASSHVGRGYEAYNEQFF

d_gene: -
v_gene: TRBV14
abundance: -
j_gene: TRBJ2-7
CDR3nt: TGTGCCAGCAGCCAAGTCGGGGGACCCAATTTACGCTCCTACGAGCAGTACTTC
CDR3aa: CASSQVGGPNLRSYEQYF

d_gene: -
v_gene: TRBV5-1
abundance: -
j_gene: TRBJ1-1
CDR3nt: TGCGCCAGCAGCCAAGGCTCTTGGGGGCGGTACACTGAAGCTTTCTTT
CDR3aa: CASSQGSWGRYTEAFF

d_gene: -
v_gene: TRBV7-2
abundance: -
j_gene: TRBJ1-2
CDR3nt: TGTGCCAGCAGCCCCGACAGTAACTATGGCTACACCTTC
CDR3aa: CASSPDSNYGYTF

d_gene: TRBD1
v_gene: TRBV28
abundance: once
j_gene: TRBJ1-2
CDR3nt: TGTGCCAGCAGTGGGACAGGGGCCTATGGCTACACCTTC
CDR3aa: CASSGTGAYGYTF

d_gene: -
v_gene: TRBV29-1
abundance: once
j_gene: TRBJ1-2
CDR3nt: TGCAGCGCTGATCGAGGGAGCTACTACACCTTC
CDR3aa: CSADRGSYYTF

d_gene: -
v_gene: TRBV28
abundance: -
j_gene: TRBJ2-1
CDR3nt: TGTGCCAGCAGTTTATTAGAGGCTGAGCAGTTCTTC
CDR3aa: CASSLLEAEQFF

d_gene: TRBD2
v_gene: TRBV5-6
abundance: -
j_gene: TRBJ2-7
CDR3nt: TGTGCCAGCAGCCGGGACCCCTTTAGCGGGACCCCCTACGAGCAGTACTTC
CDR3aa: CASSRDPFSGTPYEQYF

d_gene: -
v_gene: TRBV12-5
abundance: -
j_gene: TRBJ1-1
CDR3nt: TGTGCTAGTGGCCTTGGACGCGCACGAGGGGAAGCTTTCTTT
CDR3aa: CASGLGRARGEAFF

d_gene: -
v_gene: TRBV5-4
abundance: -
j_gene: TRBJ2-3
CDR3nt: TGTGCCAGCAGCTTTAGGACATATAGCACAGATACGCAGTATTTT
CDR3aa: CASSFRTYSTDTQYF

d_gene: TRBD1
v_gene: TRBV9
abundance: -
j_gene: TRBJ1-6
CDR3nt: TGTGCCAGCAGCGTAGGGGGACAGGGCACTTCACCCCTCCACTTT
CDR3aa: CASSVGGQGTSPLHF

d_gene: TRBD2
v_gene: TRBV28
abundance: -
j_gene: TRBJ2-1
CDR3nt: TGTGCCAGCAGTCCATCTAGCGGGCACAACTCCTACAATGAGCAGTTCTTC
CDR3aa: CASSPSSGHNSYNEQFF

d_gene: -
v_gene: TRBV5-1
abundance: -
j_gene: TRBJ2-5
CDR3nt: TGCGCCAGCAGCTTGGACCGTTATGGACATGAGACCCAGTACTTC
CDR3aa: CASSLDRYGHETQYF

d_gene: -
v_gene: TRBV4-1
abundance: few
j_gene: TRBJ2-2
CDR3nt: TGCGCCAGCAGCCTCTCCTCGGCGAACACCGGGGAGCTGTTTTTT
CDR3aa: CASSLSSANTGELFF

d_gene: -
v_gene: TRBV9
abundance: -
j_gene: TRBJ1-2
CDR3nt: TGTGCCAGCAGCGAATGGACGGGGAACTATGGCTACACCTTC
CDR3aa: CASSEWTGNYGYTF

d_gene: -
v_gene: TRBV9
abundance: -
j_gene: TRBJ2-6
CDR3nt: TGTGCCAGCAGCTCGACAGTTCCTGGGGCCAACGGCCTGACTTTC
CDR3aa: CASSSTVPGANGLTF